The source of this T cell receptor (beta chain) is a study of B cell selection in AIRE deficiency. To note about this clone: Its cognate antigen is unknown.

Study findings and constraints: Tconv and Treg cells from AIRE-deficient patients resembled healthy donors in TCRBV usage, CDR3 length and diversity. Shared Treg sequences were biased toward short CDR3s with few non-templated nucleotide insertions. Only about 10% of about 3,500 shared Treg sequences were patient-specific; 31.6% healthy-specific.

The sorted conventional CD4 T cells were gated as CD4+CD127+. Controls came from healthy donors unrelated to patients. There are 12 residues in the CDR3. Germline V gene lookup returns CDR1 SGHTA and CDR2 FQGNSA. Trimming took 3 bases from V and 5 from J, leaving 7 bases between them. Generated by immunoSEQ multiplex PCR, the TCRdb table keeps only in-frame clones and is missing some. The sample contains some 27,000 clones, around 95% of which appear only once. This chain uses TRBV7-2 with TRBJ1-1; the D is unclear. The origin of this receptor is a human donor in good health. The sequenced material came from CD4+CD127+ conventional T cells sorted from PBMCs. CDR3 sequence (DNA): TGTGCCAGCAGCTTTCCCCGGACTGAAGCTTTCTTT. Its translation: CASSFPRTEAFF.